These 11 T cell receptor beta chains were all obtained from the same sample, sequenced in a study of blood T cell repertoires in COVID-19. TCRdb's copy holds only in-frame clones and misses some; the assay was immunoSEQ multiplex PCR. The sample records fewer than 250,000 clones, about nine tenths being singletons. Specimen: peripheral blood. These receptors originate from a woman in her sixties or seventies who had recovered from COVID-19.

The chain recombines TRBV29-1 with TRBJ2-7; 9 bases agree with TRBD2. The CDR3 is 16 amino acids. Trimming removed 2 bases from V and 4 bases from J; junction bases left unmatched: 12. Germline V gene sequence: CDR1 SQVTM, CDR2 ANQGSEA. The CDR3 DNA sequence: TGCAGCGTTGAAAGTTCGCGGGGGGGCAAAAGGTACGAGCAGTACTTC. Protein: CSVESSRGGKRYEQYF.

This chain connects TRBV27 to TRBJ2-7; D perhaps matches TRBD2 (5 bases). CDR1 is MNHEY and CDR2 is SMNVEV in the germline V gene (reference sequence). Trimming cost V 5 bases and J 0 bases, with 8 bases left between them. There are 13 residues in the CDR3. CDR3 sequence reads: CASSPGSSYEQYF. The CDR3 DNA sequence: TGTGCCAGCAGTCCGGGGAGCTCCTACGAGCAGTACTTC.

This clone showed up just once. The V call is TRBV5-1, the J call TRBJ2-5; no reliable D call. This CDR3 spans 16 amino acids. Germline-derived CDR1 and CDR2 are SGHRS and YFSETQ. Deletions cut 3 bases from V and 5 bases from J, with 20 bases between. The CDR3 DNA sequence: TGCGCCAGCAGCTCGCGAGCTTTCCCAACCGGGGAGACCCAGTACTTC. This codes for CASSSRAFPTGETQYF.

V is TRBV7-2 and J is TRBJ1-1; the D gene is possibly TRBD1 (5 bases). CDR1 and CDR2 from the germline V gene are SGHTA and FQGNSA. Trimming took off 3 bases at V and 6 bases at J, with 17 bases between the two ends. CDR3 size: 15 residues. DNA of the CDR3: TGTGCCAGCAGCTTCTCCAGGGAAGTAGGTGCTGAAGCTTTCTTT. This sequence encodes CASSFSREVGAEAFF.

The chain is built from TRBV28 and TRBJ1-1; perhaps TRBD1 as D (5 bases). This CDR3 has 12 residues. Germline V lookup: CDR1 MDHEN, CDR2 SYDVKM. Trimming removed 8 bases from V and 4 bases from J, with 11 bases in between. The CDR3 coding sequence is TGTGCCAGCGGCGGGGGGGGCACTGAAGCTTTCTTT. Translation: CASGGGGTEAFF.

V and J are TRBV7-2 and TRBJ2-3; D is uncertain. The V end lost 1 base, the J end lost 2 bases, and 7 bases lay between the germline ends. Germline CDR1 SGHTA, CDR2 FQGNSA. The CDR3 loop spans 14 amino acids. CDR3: CASSLVVITDTQYF. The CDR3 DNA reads TGTGCCAGCAGCTTAGTTGTTATCACAGATACGCAGTATTTT.

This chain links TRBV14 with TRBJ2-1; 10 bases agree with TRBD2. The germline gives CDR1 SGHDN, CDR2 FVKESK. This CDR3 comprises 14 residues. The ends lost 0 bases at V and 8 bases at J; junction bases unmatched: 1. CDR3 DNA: TGTGCCAGCAGCCAAGAACTAGCGGGGTATGAGCAGTTCTTC. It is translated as CASSQELAGYEQFF.

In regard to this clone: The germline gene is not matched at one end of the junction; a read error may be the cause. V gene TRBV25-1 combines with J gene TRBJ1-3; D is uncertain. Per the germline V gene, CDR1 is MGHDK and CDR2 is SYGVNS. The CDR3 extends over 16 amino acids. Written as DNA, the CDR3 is TGTGCCAGCAGCGAATCCCGTGGAGTCTCTGGAAACACCATATATTTT. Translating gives CASSESRGVSGNTIYF.

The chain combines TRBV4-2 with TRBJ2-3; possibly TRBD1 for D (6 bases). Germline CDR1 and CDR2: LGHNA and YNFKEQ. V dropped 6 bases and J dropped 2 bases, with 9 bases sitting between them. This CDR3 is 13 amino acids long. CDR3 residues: CASRQGYTDTQYF. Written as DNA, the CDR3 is TGTGCCAGCAGACAGGGTTACACAGATACGCAGTATTTT.

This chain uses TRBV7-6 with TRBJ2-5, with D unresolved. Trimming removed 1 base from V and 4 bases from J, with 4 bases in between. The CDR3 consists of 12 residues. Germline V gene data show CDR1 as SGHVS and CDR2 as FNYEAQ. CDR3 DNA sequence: TGTGCCAGCAGCTTAGGGAGAGAGACCCAGTACTTC. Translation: CASSLGRETQYF.

CDR3 coding DNA: TGTGCCAGCAGTGTGGCGGGGGGACCCTTCACCGGGGAGCTGTTTTTT. It codes for CASSVAGGPFTGELFF. V usage is TRBV6-1 and J usage is TRBJ2-2, with 8 nucleotides matching TRBD2. This CDR3 region has 16 residues. Losses at the gene ends were 4 bases for V and 4 bases for J; bases not matched to a gene: 8. Per the germline V gene, CDR1 is MNHNS and CDR2 is SASEGT.